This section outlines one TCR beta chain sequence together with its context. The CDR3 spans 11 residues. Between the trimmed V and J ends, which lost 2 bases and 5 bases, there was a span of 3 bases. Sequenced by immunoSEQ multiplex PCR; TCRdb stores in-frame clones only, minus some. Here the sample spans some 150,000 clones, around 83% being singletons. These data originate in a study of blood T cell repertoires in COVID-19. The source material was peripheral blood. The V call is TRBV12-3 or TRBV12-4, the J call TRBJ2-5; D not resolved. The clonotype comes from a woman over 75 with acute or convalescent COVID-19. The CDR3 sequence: CASSLQETQYF. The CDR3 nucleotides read TGTGCCAGCAGTTTACAGGAGACCCAGTACTTC.